The 25 T cell receptor beta chains given below trace back to one sample, sequenced in a study of long-term antiretroviral therapy in people with HIV. This was the immunoSEQ v3.0 assay at survey level. Profiling relied on immunoSEQ multiplex PCR, and the TCRdb table lists in-frame clones only, not all of them. The sample has 35,000 or so clones, approximately 94% seen once; the top ten hold 3% to 4.5%. This material consisted of unsorted PBMCs, taken 4.1 years after starting antiretroviral therapy. The receptor set was obtained from a woman in her forties or fifties with HIV.

The V and J genes are TRBV10-3 and TRBJ1-1, with D unclear. V lost 0 bases and J lost 1, with 6 bases in between. Germline lookup yields CDR1 ENHRY and CDR2 SYGVKD. The CDR3 runs to 14 residues. In nucleotides, the CDR3 is TGTGCCATCAGTGAGTCTGGGGAGAACACTGAAGCTTTCTTT. Amino acids: CAISESGENTEAFF.

This CDR3 is CASSLWGNTEAFF. DNA for the CDR3: TGTGCCAGCAGCTTATGGGGGAACACTGAAGCTTTCTTT. The chain uses TRBV7-2 and TRBJ1-1; no definite D call. V dropped 2 bases and J dropped 1 base, with 5 bases sitting between them. The CDR3 loop spans 13 amino acids. Germline loops: CDR1 SGHTA, CDR2 FQGNSA.

The chain has TRBV19 and TRBJ2-2, with a weak D call TRBD1 (5 bases). The CDR3 runs 14 residues. Germline V gene data show CDR1 as LNHDA and CDR2 as SQIVND (reference sequence). Trimming shortened V by 4 bases and J by 1 base, and 7 bases separated the two germline ends. DNA of the CDR3: TGTGCCAGTAGTAAACAGGTGAACACCGGGGAGCTGTTTTTT. As protein: CASSKQVNTGELFF.

The chain uses TRBV29-1 and TRBJ2-5; 10 nucleotides agree with TRBD2. Germline CDR1 SQVTM, CDR2 ANQGSEA. This CDR3 is built from 12 residues. The J segment lost 3 bases and the V segment lost 7 bases, leaving 2 bases of the junction unmatched. The CDR3 bases are TGCAGCGGTGGACTAGCGGAAGAGACCCAGTACTTC. Translated, it gives CSGGLAEETQYF.

The chain uses TRBV9 and TRBJ1-2, with 7 bases fitting TRBD1. Trimming removed 2 bases from V and 8 bases from J; junction bases left unmatched: 12. CDR3 length: 15 residues. From germline, CDR1 is SGDLS and CDR2 YYNGEE. CDR3 nucleotide sequence: TGTGCCAGCAGCGTCCTAGGGGACAGCCAGCAGGGCTACACCTTC. It specifies CASSVLGDSQQGYTF.

The chain couples TRBV5-4 to TRBJ2-3; 11 bases are a match to TRBD2. Germline CDR1 reads SGHNT; CDR2 reads YYREEE (reference sequence). Germline trimming cut 2 bases from V and 5 bases from J; bases unmatched to any gene: 7. This CDR3 contains 16 residues. CDR3 coding DNA: TGTGCCAGCAGCTTAATGGTAGCGGGGGGGAGAGATACGCAGTATTTT. Its translation is CASSLMVAGGRDTQYF.

The chain links TRBV29-1 to TRBJ1-1; D gene uncertain. There are 11 residues in the CDR3. Germline V gene data show CDR1 as SQVTM and CDR2 as ANQGSEA. The V gene lost 5 bases and the J gene lost 5 bases, with 9 bases spanning the gap. CDR3: CSVRRDTEAFF. Written as DNA, the CDR3 is TGCAGCGTTAGAAGGGATACTGAAGCTTTCTTT.

V and J are TRBV5-1 and TRBJ2-5; D perhaps matches TRBD2 (5 bases). Trimming shortened V by 0 bases and J by 3 bases, and 9 bases separated the two germline ends. This CDR3 has 14 residues. Germline-derived CDR1 and CDR2 are SGHRS and YFSETQ. The CDR3 DNA follows: TGCGCCAGCAGCTTGGCCGGGAACGAAGAGACCCAGTACTTC. It encodes CASSLAGNEETQYF.

The V and J genes are TRBV5-4 and TRBJ2-7; 10 nucleotides align to TRBD1. Germline V gene lookup returns CDR1 SGHNT and CDR2 YYREEE (reference sequence). This CDR3 region has 14 residues. J lost 7 bases, V lost 3 bases, and 7 bases had no gene match. CDR3 protein: CASSSPGQGREQYF. In DNA, the CDR3 is TGTGCCAGCAGCTCACCGGGACAGGGGAGGGAGCAGTACTTC.

In nucleotides, the CDR3 is TGTGCCAGTAGTACCCCCGGGACAGGTTTGACGGGCAATCAGCCCCAGCATTTT. Translated, it gives CASSTPGTGLTGNQPQHF. The V gene is TRBV19, the J gene TRBJ1-5, with 8 bases that match TRBD1. The CDR3 sequence is 18 residues long. Germline V gene lookup returns CDR1 LNHDA and CDR2 SQIVND (reference sequence). Trimming cost V 4 bases and J 2 bases; bases outside gene matches: 13.

The chain links TRBV4-3 to TRBJ1-2; weak D call: TRBD1 (5 bases). Germline CDR1 reads LGHNA; CDR2 reads YSLEER. With 1 base removed from V and 7 bases from J, the gap between germline ends came to 16 bases. The CDR3 is 15 residues long. The CDR3 nucleotides read TGCGCCAGCAGCCAAGGAATTTTCAGGGACTCTGGCTACACCTTC. Amino acids: CASSQGIFRDSGYTF.

The chain combines TRBV9 with TRBJ2-3, with 9 bases that match TRBD2. CDR3 size: 16 residues. Unmatched junction bases numbered 4, after V lost 0 bases and J lost 2 bases. Germline V lookup: CDR1 SGDLS, CDR2 YYNGEE. The CDR3 sequence is CASSVAAGGNTDTQYF. DNA for the CDR3: TGTGCCAGCAGCGTAGCAGCGGGGGGAAACACAGATACGCAGTATTTT.

The chain links TRBV2 to TRBJ2-5; 9 bases map to TRBD2. CDR1 is SNHLY and CDR2 is FYNNEI in the germline V gene. Trimming took 6 bases from V and 1 from J; bases not matched to a gene: 12. The CDR3 consists of 17 residues. CDR3: CASRAGSGGGAQETQYF. Written as DNA, the CDR3 is TGTGCCAGCAGAGCGGGAAGTGGCGGGGGGGCCCAAGAGACCCAGTACTTC.

V gene TRBV6-1 combines with J gene TRBJ1-2; a possible D gene is TRBD1 (6 bases). The germline V gene encodes CDR1 MNHNS and CDR2 SASEGT. Trimming stripped 5 bases from V and 8 bases from J, with 18 bases between. The CDR3 contains 14 residues. CDR3 sequence (DNA): TGTGCCAGCAGTTTTTCGAGGGACATCAGGGGCTACACCTTC. It encodes CASSFSRDIRGYTF.

This rearrangement joins TRBV6-5 to TRBJ2-1; 10 bases align to TRBD1. With V trimmed by 6 bases and J by 7 bases, 6 bases remained unmatched. CDR1 is MNHEY, CDR2 SVGAGI, per germline. The CDR3 has 14 amino acids. CDR3 bases: TGTGCCAGCAGAGCCGGGACAGGGGTGAATGAGCAGTTCTTC. Its translation is CASRAGTGVNEQFF.

A single count supports this clone. The chain employs TRBV6-5 and TRBJ2-7; weak D call: TRBD2 (5 bases). Germline V lookup: CDR1 MNHEY, CDR2 SVGAGI. The CDR3 covers 13 residues. V was shortened by 6 bases and J by 6 bases, with 15 bases between the two germline ends. The CDR3 loop reads CASSPPGVSEQYF. The CDR3 DNA reads as TGTGCCAGCAGCCCCCCCGGGGTAAGCGAGCAGTACTTC.

The V and J genes are TRBV7-8 and TRBJ1-5, with D possibly being TRBD1 (6 bases). This CDR3 region has 16 residues. Germline values: CDR1 SGHVS, CDR2 FQNEAQ. The V gene lost 1 base and the J gene lost 3 bases, with 13 bases spanning the gap. CDR3 DNA sequence: TGTGCCAGCAGCTTAGATACAGGGAAAGACAATCAGCCCCAGCATTTT. Amino acid sequence: CASSLDTGKDNQPQHF.

The rearrangement uses TRBV11-2 and TRBJ2-3; D may be TRBD1 or TRBD2 (5 bases each). Germline V gene data show CDR1 as SGHAT and CDR2 as FQNNGV. The V end lost 5 bases, the J end lost 2 bases, and 14 bases lay between the germline ends. CDR3 length: 15 amino acids. The CDR3 loop reads CASSRSGTSTDTQYF. The CDR3 region has the DNA TGTGCCAGCAGCAGATCCGGGACCTCCACAGATACGCAGTATTTT.

On this clone: At one end the junction does not follow the germline gene, possibly because of a read error. The gene calls are TRBV18 and TRBJ2-7, with TRBD1 matching over 7 bases. This CDR3 is 12 amino acids long. The germline V gene encodes CDR1 KGHSH and CDR2 LQKENI. CDR3: CASSPNPGTAFF. The CDR3 DNA follows: TGTGCCAGCTCCCCAAACCCCGGGACAGCCTTTTTC.

V usage is TRBV4-1 and J usage is TRBJ2-5; D is tentatively TRBD1 or TRBD2 (5 bases each). Germline CDR1 reads MGHRA; CDR2 reads YSYEKL. The ends were cut back, 1 base at V and 5 bases at J, with 20 bases in the middle. The length of the CDR3 is 17 residues. The CDR3 reads CASSQGEGSVRGETQYF. CDR3 sequence (DNA): TGCGCCAGCAGCCAAGGCGAGGGGTCGGTTCGAGGGGAGACCCAGTACTTC.

This chain joins TRBV6-1 and TRBJ1-1, with 7 nucleotides matching TRBD1. The CDR3 extends over 15 amino acids. Germline CDR1 is MNHNS and CDR2 is SASEGT. V trimming: 6 bases; J trimming: 0 bases; junction bases outside the gene matches: 7. The DNA for the CDR3 is TGTGCCAGCAGACCGCTACAGGGGTTGAACACTGAAGCTTTCTTT. It encodes CASRPLQGLNTEAFF.

The CDR3 loop reads CASSKRGPALGSGNTIYF. The DNA of the CDR3 is TGTGCCAGCAGTAAGAGAGGGCCTGCTCTGGGCTCTGGAAACACCATATATTTT. V and J are TRBV27 and TRBJ1-3; D gene ambiguous. Trimming took 5 bases from V and 0 from J, leaving 20 bases between them. CDR1 MNHEY and CDR2 SMNVEV come from the germline V gene (reference sequence). CDR3 length: 18 residues.

The chain couples TRBV5-6 to TRBJ2-2, with D possibly being TRBD1 or TRBD2 (6 bases each). V gave up 4 bases and J gave up 1 base, with 14 bases separating them. Germline CDR1 and CDR2: SGHDT and YYEEEE. There are 16 residues in the CDR3. The CDR3 region is CASSQYGGGNTGELFF. Here the CDR3 DNA reads TGTGCCAGCAGCCAATACGGAGGGGGGAACACCGGGGAGCTGTTTTTT.

The chain carries TRBV4-2 and TRBJ2-5; D remains unclear. Germline-derived CDR1 and CDR2 are LGHNA and YNFKEQ. V dropped 3 bases and J dropped 2 bases, with 13 bases sitting between them. The CDR3 spans 15 residues. The CDR3 region has the DNA TGTGCCAGCAGCCACAATACGCTCCGTCAAGAGACCCAGTACTTC. Protein: CASSHNTLRQETQYF.

This chain joins TRBV2 and TRBJ1-4; unclear D gene. The length of the CDR3 is 14 residues. V was trimmed by 4 bases and J by 4 bases, leaving 10 bases between them. Germline V gives CDR1 SNHLY, CDR2 FYNNEI. The CDR3 sequence is CASSAVPYNEKLFF. CDR3 nucleotide sequence: TGTGCCAGCAGTGCAGTTCCGTATAATGAAAAACTGTTTTTT.